In this sample, the clone carrying this TCR beta chain turned up a few times. Its antigen is not identified. This CDR3 is built from 15 residues. V lost 5 bases to trimming and J lost 5 bases; unmatched junction nucleotides: 7. Germline CDR1 SEHNR, CDR2 FQNEAQ (reference sequence). This entry comes from a study of response to subunit inactivated influenza vaccine. Whole-study results and caveats: Authors proposed each seasonal influenza vaccination draws in few new T cells.

TCRdb recomputed calls from the RT-PCR reads with MiXCR, one row per CDR3 protein. The table lists about 570,000 distinct CDR3 sequences, roughly 12% of them singletons. The chain has TRBV7-9 and TRBJ2-1, with 9 positions matching TRBD1. This specimen consisted of PBMCs from blood, obtained on the day of vaccination. The origin of this receptor is a man between 50 and 59 years old who received an inactivated influenza vaccine. The chain's CDR3 is CASSPGQGWDNEQFF. The DNA of the CDR3 is TGTGCCAGCAGCCCCGGACAGGGGTGGGACAATGAGCAGTTCTTC.